Following are 19 T cell receptor beta chains from one sample sequenced in a study of blood T cell repertoires in COVID-19. The method was immunoSEQ multiplex PCR; TCRdb's version includes in-frame clones alone and lacks a portion of them. In the table there are around 77,000 clones, around 90% of which are singletons. The sample taken for sequencing was peripheral blood. The origin of the receptors is a woman older than 75 with active or convalescent COVID-19.

CDR3 nucleotides: TGTGCCAGCAGCGACAACAGGGGAATTAATGAAAAACTGTTTTTT. It specifies CASSDNRGINEKLFF. V usage is TRBV5-4 and J usage is TRBJ1-4; 7 positions agree with TRBD1. Germline CDR1 SGHNT, CDR2 YYREEE (reference sequence). The CDR3 spans 15 residues. With V trimmed by 4 bases and J by 4 bases, 7 bases remained unmatched.

This chain connects TRBV30 to TRBJ1-2; TRBD1 matches 9 bases. The CDR3 totals 13 residues. Unmatched junction bases numbered 10, after V lost 7 bases and J lost 7 bases. Germline V gives CDR1 GTSNPN, CDR2 SVGIG (reference sequence). CDR3 residues: CAFTGGAWIGYTF. CDR3 coding DNA: TGTGCCTTCACAGGGGGCGCTTGGATTGGCTACACCTTC.

The genes are TRBV6-5 and TRBJ2-2; possible D gene TRBD1, 6 bases. Germline CDR1 and CDR2: MNHEY and SVGAGI. With 4 bases removed from V and 0 bases from J, the gap between germline ends came to 12 bases. The CDR3 spans 16 residues. This CDR3 is CASSSRDTANTGELFF. CDR3 in DNA: TGTGCCAGCAGTTCCCGGGACACCGCGAACACCGGGGAGCTGTTTTTT.

This chain connects TRBV4-2 to TRBJ2-1; the match to TRBD2 covers 12 bases. Germline CDR1 reads LGHNA; CDR2 reads YNFKEQ. V lost 0 bases to trimming and J lost 5 bases; unmatched junction nucleotides: 14. This CDR3 has 20 amino acids. CDR3 sequence (DNA): TGTGCCAGCAGCCAAGATCAAGGAACTAGCGGGGGGACCTACCACAATGAGCAGTTCTTC. Translation gives CASSQDQGTSGGTYHNEQFF.

This sequence joins TRBV7-9 and TRBJ1-2; D is perhaps TRBD1 (6 bases). This CDR3 region has 13 residues. The germline V gene encodes CDR1 SEHNR and CDR2 FQNEAQ (reference sequence). The ends were cut back, 5 bases at V and 5 bases at J, with 12 bases in the middle. CDR3 region: CASSPGGAYGYTF. DNA for the CDR3: TGTGCCAGCAGCCCCGGGGGGGCTTATGGCTACACCTTC.

The genes are TRBV2 and TRBJ2-5; D might be TRBD2 (5 bases). Germline CDR1 reads SNHLY; CDR2 reads FYNNEI. This CDR3 contains 12 residues. V lost 4 bases to trimming and J lost 5 bases, with 8 bases between them. The CDR3 nucleotides are TGTGCCAGCAGTGGGGAGCCGGAGACCCAGTACTTC. It is translated as CASSGEPETQYF. Using reference TRBV2 and TRBJ2-5 for the parts outside the CDR3, the full variable domain is EPEVTQTPSHQVTQMGQEVILRCVPISNHLYFYWYRQILGQKVEFLVSFYNNEISEKSEIFDDQFSVERPDGSNFTLKIRSTKLEDSAMYFCASSGEPETQYFGPGTRLLVL.

The V and J genes are TRBV6-5 and TRBJ1-5; D is unresolved. CDR3 size: 15 residues. Germline CDR1 is MNHEY and CDR2 is SVGAGI. The germline V and J ends were trimmed by 2 bases and 1 base, with 9 bases remaining between them. The CDR3 here is CASSYTWESNQPQHF. For the CDR3, the DNA is TGTGCCAGCAGTTACACCTGGGAGAGCAATCAGCCCCAGCATTTT.

The rearrangement uses TRBV19 and TRBJ1-6, with D uncertain. The CDR3 loop spans 15 amino acids. Germline V CDR1 and CDR2: LNHDA, SQIVND (reference sequence). Trimming pared 0 bases from V and 3 bases from J, leaving 6 bases between. CDR3 nucleotide sequence: TGTGCCAGTAGTATAGATCTCGGCTATAATTCACCCCTCCACTTT. Its translation: CASSIDLGYNSPLHF.

The J gene is TRBJ2-7, the V gene TRBV6-1, with TRBD1 matching 11 bases. The J segment lost 4 bases and the V segment lost 2 bases, leaving 16 bases of the junction unmatched. CDR3 size: 19 residues. CDR1 and CDR2 from the germline V gene are MNHNS and SASEGT. The CDR3 sequence: CASSEWGPLGRDRGYEQYF. The CDR3 coding sequence is TGTGCCAGCAGTGAATGGGGGCCTTTAGGCCGGGACAGGGGGTACGAGCAGTACTTC.

The gene calls are TRBV6-6 and TRBJ2-1; 8 bases match TRBD2. Germline lookup yields CDR1 MNHNY and CDR2 SVGAGI (reference sequence). This CDR3 comprises 19 residues. The trim removed 5 bases at V and 6 bases at J, leaving 21 bases unmatched. The chain's CDR3 is CASSHRGGDTIGRGNEQFF. The CDR3 DNA follows: TGTGCCAGCAGTCACCGGGGTGGCGATACAATCGGGAGGGGCAATGAGCAGTTCTTC.

This chain uses TRBV27 with TRBJ2-7, with 7 bases that match TRBD1. After removal of 4 bases from V and 2 bases from J, the junction contained 8 bases not matched to a gene. CDR3 length: 15 amino acids. CDR1 and CDR2 from the germline V gene are MNHEY and SMNVEV (reference sequence). The CDR3 DNA follows: TGTGCCAGCAGTTCGTTCGACAGGGTTCCCTACGAGCAGTACTTC. It yields the protein CASSSFDRVPYEQYF.

The count of this clone is one. The chain employs TRBV15 and TRBJ1-3; no clear D gene. The V and J ends lost 5 bases and 8 bases respectively, with 22 bases between them. Germline V gives CDR1 LNHNV, CDR2 YYDKDF (reference sequence). CDR3 length equals 16 residues. For the CDR3, the DNA is TGTGCCACCAGCCGTGTTGGGCCCAACATTGAAGACACCATATATTTT. It encodes CATSRVGPNIEDTIYF.

The J gene is TRBJ1-5, the V gene TRBV28; a possible D gene is TRBD1 (6 bases). V lost 4 bases, J lost 6 bases, and 16 bases lay in between. This CDR3 contains 15 residues. The germline V gene has CDR1 MDHEN and CDR2 SYDVKM. CDR3 sequence (DNA): TGTGCCAGCAGTTACTGGGCAGGGGACGGTCAGCCCCAGCATTTT. Amino acids: CASSYWAGDGQPQHF.

V usage is TRBV25-1 and J usage is TRBJ2-2, with D possibly matching TRBD1 (6 bases). The germline V and J ends were trimmed by 4 bases and 4 bases, with 13 bases remaining between them. Germline V gene lookup returns CDR1 MGHDK and CDR2 SYGVNS. The CDR3 is made up of 15 amino acids. In DNA, the CDR3 is TGTGCCAGCAGTGGCAGGGGATCGGCCACCGGGGAGCTGTTTTTT. Residues: CASSGRGSATGELFF. The full variable domain, its missing parts supplied by reference TRBV25-1 and TRBJ2-2, is EADIYQTPRYLVIGTGKKITLECSQTMGHDKMYWYQQDPGMELHLIHYSYGVNSTEKGDLSSESTVSRIRTEHFPLTLESARPSHTSQYLCASSGRGSATGELFFGEGSRLTVL.

The chain joins TRBV19 to TRBJ1-4, with TRBD1 matching 8 bases. The J segment lost 6 bases and the V segment lost 5 bases, leaving 5 bases of the junction unmatched. This CDR3 is 14 amino acids long. Germline V gives CDR1 LNHDA, CDR2 SQIVND (reference sequence). Here the CDR3 reads CASSFRTGYEKLFF. The DNA of the CDR3 is TGTGCCAGTAGTTTCCGGACAGGGTATGAAAAACTGTTTTTT.

This rearrangement joins TRBV28 to TRBJ2-1; D is perhaps TRBD1 (6 bases). Trimming removed 3 bases at V and 6 bases at J, with 9 bases between. From germline, CDR1 is MDHEN and CDR2 SYDVKM. This CDR3 has 13 residues. The CDR3 sequence: CASSFSTGNEQFF. DNA for the CDR3: TGTGCCAGCAGTTTCTCGACAGGCAATGAGCAGTTCTTC. Variable domain in full (rest from reference TRBV28 and TRBJ2-1): DVKVTQSSRYLVKRTGEKVFLECVQDMDHENMFWYRQDPGLGLRLIYFSYDVKMKEKGDIPEGYSVSREKKERFSLILESASTNQTSMYLCASSFSTGNEQFFGPGTRLTVL.

The CDR3 loop reads CASSSLSGELFF. CDR3 nucleotides: TGTGCCAGCAGCTCCTTATCCGGGGAGCTGTTTTTT. The chain recombines TRBV12-3 or TRBV12-4 with TRBJ2-2; D is undetermined. Trimming took off 6 bases at V and 6 bases at J, with 8 bases between the two ends. The CDR3 totals 12 residues.

V gene TRBV25-1 combines with J gene TRBJ1-1, with TRBD1 matching over 7 bases. The CDR3 spans 17 residues. The germline V gene has CDR1 MGHDK and CDR2 SYGVNS. V dropped 4 bases and J dropped 3; count of bases not matched to a gene: 14. The CDR3, as DNA: TGTGCCAGCAGTGCCAGACAGGGTAAAGGGTCTTACACTGAAGCTTTCTTT. Protein product: CASSARQGKGSYTEAFF.

Only one count was recorded for this clone. The rearrangement links TRBV19 to TRBJ2-6, with 8 bases matching TRBD2. With 4 bases clipped from V and 0 bases from J, the junction kept 5 bases outside the gene matches. This CDR3 is built from 17 residues. CDR1 LNHDA and CDR2 SQIVND come from the germline V gene (reference sequence). The DNA of the CDR3 is TGTGCCAGTAGTACTGGGACTAGAGGCTCTGGGGCCAACGTCCTGACTTTC. Translating gives CASSTGTRGSGANVLTF.